A selection of T cell receptor beta chains follows, all from one sample in a study of regulatory T cells in long-lasting Graves disease. TCRdb passed the multiplex PCR reads through MiXCR, listing each CDR3 protein once. The repertoire consists of roughly 500,000 distinct CDR3 sequences, with more than 10% occurring once and the leading ten covering around 10%. This sample was also put to use in a study of T cells in Graves' hyperthyroidism and ophthalmopathy.

Sequenced here: peripheral blood mononuclear cells (PBMCs), sampled at new diagnosis, from a patient treated with antithyroid drugs. These TCRs come from a woman between 25 and 40 years old with Graves disease. CDR3s include the opening cysteine and the closing phenylalanine or tryptophan. Fields, in order: D gene, J gene, clone size, V gene, CDR3 length, CDR3 protein, CDR3 DNA. A D gene is named only where the DNA matches it firmly. Where a row states a size, it is once, few, many or the class of an expanded clone; other rows omit it.

D: TRBD2; J: TRBJ2-3; size: NA; V: TRBV13; length: 16; CDR3: CASSYATSGGADTQYF; DNA: TGTGCCAGCAGCTATGCGACTAGCGGAGGGGCGGATACGCAGTATTTT
D: TRBD2; J: TRBJ2-3; size: few; V: TRBV3-1; length: 17; CDR3: CASSRLTPGGMEDTQYF; DNA: TGTGCCAGCAGCCGATTGACGCCGGGGGGGATGGAAGATACGCAGTATTTT
D: TRBD1; J: TRBJ1-5; size: NA; V: TRBV29-1; length: 18; CDR3: CSFKLGDRDLLGNQPQHF; DNA: TGCAGCTTCAAACTAGGGGACAGGGATCTTCTGGGCAATCAGCCCCAGCATTTT
D: NA; J: TRBJ2-3; size: NA; V: TRBV19; length: 21; CDR3: CASSADRGKRLAGNSADTQYF; DNA: TGTGCCAGTAGTGCCGACAGGGGGAAAAGACTAGCGGGTAATAGTGCGGATACGCAGTATTTT
D: NA; J: TRBJ2-1; size: few; V: TRBV7-9; length: 13; CDR3: CASSLDPGNEQFF; DNA: TGTGCCAGCAGCTTAGATCCTGGTAATGAGCAGTTCTTC
D: NA; J: TRBJ2-1; size: many; V: TRBV20-1; length: 15; CDR3: CSATYGFSSYNEQFF; DNA: TGCAGTGCTACCTACGGGTTCAGCTCCTACAATGAGCAGTTCTTC
D: NA; J: TRBJ2-2; size: many; V: TRBV24-1; length: 15; CDR3: CATSDPAGGAGELFF; DNA: TGTGCCACCAGTGATCCGGCCGGGGGCGCCGGGGAGCTGTTTTTT
D: NA; J: TRBJ1-5; size: NA; V: TRBV6-1; length: 21; CDR3: CASSKQVTRGRWGYSNQPQHF; DNA: TGTGCCAGCAGCAAACAGGTCACCCGGGGCAGGTGGGGATATAGCAATCAGCCCCAGCATTTT
D: NA; J: TRBJ2-2; size: many; V: TRBV27; length: 16; CDR3: CASSPHSGLDTGELFF; DNA: TGTGCCAGCAGTCCTCATAGCGGTCTGGACACCGGGGAGCTGTTTTTT
D: NA; J: TRBJ2-6; size: NA; V: TRBV29-1; length: 12; CDR3: CSVASGANVLTF; DNA: TGCAGCGTTGCATCGGGGGCCAACGTCCTGACTTTC
D: NA; J: TRBJ2-2; size: many; V: TRBV27; length: 18; CDR3: CASIPREAAFPRAGELFF; DNA: TGTGCCAGCATTCCCCGAGAGGCGGCCTTTCCGAGGGCCGGGGAGCTGTTTTTT
D: NA; J: TRBJ2-6; size: few; V: TRBV19; length: 15; CDR3: CASSIHPSGANVLTF; DNA: TGTGCCAGTAGCATACACCCCTCTGGGGCCAACGTCCTGACTTTC
D: NA; J: TRBJ1-1; size: NA; V: TRBV29-1; length: 11; CDR3: CSALRQAEAFF; DNA: TGCAGCGCCCTGAGACAAGCTGAAGCTTTCTTT
D: TRBD2; J: TRBJ2-7; size: many; V: TRBV28; length: 15; CDR3: CASSLGGHIFYEQYF; DNA: TGTGCCAGCAGTTTGGGAGGGCACATATTCTACGAGCAGTACTTC
D: TRBD1; J: TRBJ1-1; size: NA; V: TRBV5-6; length: 16; CDR3: CASSSEFGDRATGAFF; DNA: TGTGCCAGCAGCTCCGAATTCGGGGACAGGGCGACTGGAGCTTTCTTT
D: NA; J: TRBJ2-7; size: few; V: TRBV6-5; length: 15; CDR3: CASSFGQFGTYEQYF; DNA: TGTGCCAGCAGTTTCGGACAGTTCGGGACGTACGAGCAGTACTTC
D: NA; J: TRBJ2-1; size: many; V: TRBV7-8; length: 15; CDR3: CASSLGRSGYNEQFF; DNA: TGTGCCAGCAGCTTAGGACGAAGCGGGTACAATGAGCAGTTCTTC
D: NA; J: TRBJ2-1; size: NA; V: TRBV5-6; length: 14; CDR3: CASSRPGLEREQFF; DNA: TGTGCCAGCAGCCGCCCGGGACTCGAACGTGAGCAGTTCTTC
D: NA; J: TRBJ2-7; size: many; V: TRBV2; length: 15; CDR3: CASSETDSELYEQYF; DNA: TGTGCCAGCAGTGAAACTGACAGCGAACTGTACGAGCAGTACTTC
D: NA; J: TRBJ2-7; size: many; V: TRBV2; length: 11; CDR3: CASSGNYEQYF; DNA: TGTGCCAGCAGTGGGAATTACGAGCAGTACTTC